Reported below is one T cell receptor (beta chain). This sample includes further DNA sequences coding for the same CDR3. The CDR3 runs to 14 residues. The V segment lost 2 bases and the J segment 0 bases; nucleotides outside the gene matches: 2. Germline V gives CDR1 SGHRS, CDR2 YFSETQ. This sample stems from a study of shared clonotypes between healthy human individuals. Study information: The study used three CD4 naive, three CD4 memory, two CD8 naive and one CD8 memory plate per donor.

Assay used: immunoSEQ multiplex PCR; TCRdb lists only in-frame clones, some missing. The sample shows some 2,000,000 clones, about 95% of them seen only once. It was CD45RO-negative cells, positively selected for CCR7, that made up naive CD8 cells, with terminally differentiated effector memory CD45RA+ cells excluded. Only Caucasian adults living in Nashville, Tennessee made up the donor group. The source is a man younger than 35 in good health. The sample consisted of naive CD8+ T cells sorted from blood. The rearrangement links TRBV5-1 to TRBJ2-7, with 7 bases identical to TRBD2. The CDR3 is CASSFGGSSYEQYF. In nucleotides, the CDR3 is TGCGCCAGCAGCTTTGGCGGGAGCTCCTACGAGCAGTACTTC.